One and the same sample provided the 18 T cell receptor beta chains below, sequenced in a study of T-cell memory formation after mild COVID-19. TCRdb itself ran the 5' RACE reads through MiXCR, one entry per CDR3 protein. This sample carries approximately 410,000 distinct CDR3 sequences, more than 20% of them seen once, and the ten largest clones take around 14%. The specimen sequenced was PBMCs or a T cell subset sorted from them (not recorded which). These receptors all come from an adult woman who had mild COVID-19 (a few samples of this study predate the infection). Cell type and time point are not known.

This clonotype showed up just once. The chain employs TRBV14 and TRBJ2-1, with TRBD2 as a possible D gene (5 bases). Germline lookup yields CDR1 SGHDN and CDR2 FVKESK. The CDR3 has 15 residues. Between the trimmed V and J ends, which lost 3 bases and 0 bases, there was a span of 9 bases. The chain's CDR3 is CASSQDFSSYNEQFF. The DNA of the CDR3 is TGTGCCAGCAGCCAGGACTTCTCCTCCTACAATGAGCAGTTCTTC.

The chain combines TRBV12-3 or TRBV12-4 with TRBJ2-5, with TRBD1 identical over 8 bases. The CDR3 is 15 residues long. V was clipped by 7 bases and J by 5 bases; unmatched bases: 12. CDR3 DNA sequence: TGTGCCAGCACGCTGTCGGGACAGGTTGGCGAGACCCAGTACTTC. This translates into CASTLSGQVGETQYF.

In its sample, this clonotype was seen a few times. The rearrangement links TRBV19 to TRBJ2-7, with 7 bases that match TRBD1. J lost 2 bases, V lost 6 bases, and 13 bases had no gene match. CDR3 size: 16 residues. CDR1 LNHDA and CDR2 SQIVND come from the germline V gene (reference sequence). CDR3: CASSLGQSINPYEQYF. The DNA of the CDR3 is TGTGCCAGTAGCCTGGGACAGTCCATTAACCCCTACGAGCAGTACTTC.

V is TRBV6-5 and J is TRBJ1-3; D is unclear. V was clipped by 9 bases and J by 4 bases, with 10 bases between them. The CDR3 totals 12 residues. Germline V lookup: CDR1 MNHEY, CDR2 SVGAGI. The CDR3 nucleotides are TGTGCCAGTAGTAATGCAGGAAACACCATATATTTT. Its protein product is CASSNAGNTIYF.

This clonotype turned up a few times. This chain uses TRBV5-6 with TRBJ2-3, with D perhaps matching TRBD1 or TRBD2 (5 bases each). The CDR3 sequence is 13 residues long. V gave up 5 bases and J gave up 5 bases, with 12 bases separating them. CDR1 and CDR2 (germline): SGHDT, YYEEEE. The CDR3: CASRGEPGDTQYF. CDR3 in DNA: TGTGCCAGCAGGGGGGAGCCGGGAGATACGCAGTATTTT.

This rearrangement joins TRBV27 to TRBJ2-7; D is possibly TRBD1 or TRBD2 (5 bases each). This CDR3 region has 13 residues. CDR1 and CDR2 from the germline V gene are MNHEY and SMNVEV (reference sequence). Between the trimmed V and J ends, which lost 6 bases and 3 bases, there was a span of 12 bases. CDR3 coding DNA: TGTGCCAGCAGCCCAGGGACCGTCTACGAGCAGTACTTC. As protein: CASSPGTVYEQYF.

Details on this clonotype: A read error may be the cause here, since a much bigger clone is one base away. The missing conserved phenylalanine or tryptophan at the end of this CDR3 makes a read error likely. The chain has TRBV7-9 and TRBJ2-5; D is uncertain. The germline CDR1 and CDR2 sequences are SEHNR and FQNEAQ (reference sequence). CDR3 length: 14 residues. V dropped 1 base and J dropped 4 bases, with 10 bases sitting between them. In DNA form, the CDR3 reads TGTGCCAGCAGCTTAGAGCTATCCCCAGAGACCCAGTACTTA. Translating gives CASSLELSPETQYL.

In nucleotides, the CDR3 is TGTGCCACCAAAGGGGGACTGAACACTGAAGCTTTCTTT. It codes for CATKGGLNTEAFF. The chain employs TRBV3-1 and TRBJ1-1; possibly TRBD1 for D (6 bases). Trimming removed 10 bases from V and 0 bases from J, with 12 bases in between. The CDR3 loop spans 13 amino acids. Germline V gives CDR1 LGHDT, CDR2 YNNKEL (reference sequence). Full variable domain (rest looked up from reference TRBV3-1 and TRBJ1-1): DTAVSQTPKYLVTQMGNDKSIKCEQNLGHDTMYWYKQDSKKFLKIMFSYNNKELIINETVPNRFSPKSPDKAHLNLHINSLELGDSAVYFCATKGGLNTEAFFGQGTRLTVV.

The chain combines TRBV5-1 with TRBJ2-7, with D possibly TRBD1 on 6 matching bases. V was shortened by 4 bases and J by 3 bases, with 8 bases between the two germline ends. Germline CDR1 SGHRS, CDR2 YFSETQ. The length of the CDR3 is 12 residues. This chain's CDR3 is CASSGQYYEQYF. CDR3 DNA sequence: TGCGCCAGCAGCGGACAGTACTACGAGCAGTACTTC.

This chain links TRBV6-2 or TRBV6-3 with TRBJ2-7, with a tentative D call TRBD2 (6 bases). This CDR3 is 15 amino acids long. The germline V and J ends were trimmed by 2 bases and 10 bases, with 21 bases remaining between them. Germline V gene sequence: CDR1 MNHEY, CDR2 SVGEGT. For the CDR3, the DNA is TGTGCCAGCAGTTACAGCGGGCGTACCAGTGCTGGACAGTACTTC. This encodes CASSYSGRTSAGQYF.

The table lists this clonotype with a few counts. The rearrangement links TRBV29-1 to TRBJ2-7, with TRBD1 identical over 12 bases. The CDR3 has 14 amino acids. After removal of 2 bases from V and 6 bases from J, the junction contained 5 bases not matched to a gene. CDR1 is SQVTM and CDR2 is ANQGSEA in the germline V gene. This CDR3 is CSVERGTGGGEQYF. The CDR3 DNA reads as TGCAGCGTTGAAAGGGGGACAGGGGGCGGCGAGCAGTACTTC.

This clonotype was counted only a few times. V is TRBV29-1 and J is TRBJ2-3; the D is unclear. The germline V and J ends were trimmed by 1 base and 3 bases, with 5 bases remaining between them. Per the germline V gene, CDR1 is SQVTM and CDR2 is ANQGSEA. The CDR3 is 12 amino acids. The CDR3 DNA follows: TGCAGCGTTGAAGCTAGGACAGATACGCAGTATTTT. Encoded protein: CSVEARTDTQYF.

This clonotype has only a few counts. The CDR3 sequence: CASSPREGTTGANVLTF. In DNA form, the CDR3 reads TGTGCCAGCTCCCCCCGGGAGGGGACGACTGGGGCCAACGTCCTGACTTTC. The rearrangement links TRBV18 to TRBJ2-6, with 8 bases aligning to TRBD2. The V segment lost 6 bases and the J segment 2 bases; nucleotides outside the gene matches: 9. The CDR3 has 17 amino acids. The germline V gene has CDR1 KGHSH and CDR2 LQKENI.

J is TRBJ2-7 and V is TRBV27; 7 positions agree with TRBD1. In germline, CDR1 is MNHEY, CDR2 SMNVEV (reference sequence). V dropped 9 bases and J dropped 5; count of bases not matched to a gene: 13. The CDR3 covers 14 residues. The CDR3 coding sequence is TGTGCCAGTGGACAGGCTTCATGGGGTGACGAGCAGTACTTC. Its protein is CASGQASWGDEQYF.

The J gene is TRBJ2-1, the V gene TRBV12-3 or TRBV12-4; D not certain. The CDR3 loop spans 13 amino acids. V was cut by 7 bases and J by 3 bases, with 10 bases left in between. The CDR3 spells CASTLSLYNEQFF. In DNA form, the CDR3 reads TGTGCCAGCACCCTCAGCCTCTACAATGAGCAGTTCTTC.

This clonotype was detected only a few times. The V call is TRBV5-1, the J call TRBJ2-1; D assignment may be TRBD1 or TRBD2 (5 bases each). With 2 bases removed from V and 0 bases from J, the gap between germline ends came to 18 bases. There are 18 residues in the CDR3. In germline, CDR1 is SGHRS, CDR2 YFSETQ. CDR3 nucleotide sequence: TGCGCCAGCAGCTTCCCCTCCCTGGGGCGGGTCTCCTACAATGAGCAGTTCTTC. Amino acids: CASSFPSLGRVSYNEQFF.

The V gene is TRBV29-1, the J gene TRBJ1-1; D gene unclear. The CDR3 contains 13 residues. V was trimmed by 1 base and J by 1 base, leaving 7 bases between them. CDR1 SQVTM and CDR2 ANQGSEA come from the germline V gene. CDR3 residues: CSVEGHPNTEAFF. The CDR3 bases are TGCAGCGTTGAAGGACACCCGAACACTGAAGCTTTCTTT.

This clonotype turned up a few times. The rearrangement joins TRBV7-2 to TRBJ2-5; possibly TRBD2 for D (6 bases). Germline CDR1 is SGHTA and CDR2 is FQGNSA. V was shortened by 5 bases and J by 5 bases, with 21 bases between the two germline ends. This CDR3 comprises 16 residues. This chain's CDR3 is CASSPNAGLRLETQYF. DNA for the CDR3: TGTGCCAGCAGCCCAAATGCGGGGCTGAGATTGGAGACCCAGTACTTC.